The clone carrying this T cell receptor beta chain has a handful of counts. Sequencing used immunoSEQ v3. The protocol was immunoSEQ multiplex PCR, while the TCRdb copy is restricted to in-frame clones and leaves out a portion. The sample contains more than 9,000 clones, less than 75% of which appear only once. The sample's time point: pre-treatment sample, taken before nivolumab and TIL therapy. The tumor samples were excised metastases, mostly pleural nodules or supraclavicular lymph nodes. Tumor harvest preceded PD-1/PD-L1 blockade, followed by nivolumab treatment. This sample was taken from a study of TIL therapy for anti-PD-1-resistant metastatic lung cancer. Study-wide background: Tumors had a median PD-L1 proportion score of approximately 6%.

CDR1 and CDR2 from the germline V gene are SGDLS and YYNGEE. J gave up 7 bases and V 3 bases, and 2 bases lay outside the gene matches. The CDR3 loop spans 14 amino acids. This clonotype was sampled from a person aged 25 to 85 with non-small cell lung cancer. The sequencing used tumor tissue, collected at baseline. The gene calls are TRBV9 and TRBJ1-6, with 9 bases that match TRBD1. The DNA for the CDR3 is TGTGCCAGCAGCGCACAGGGGGCCAATTCACCCCTCCACTTT. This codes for CASSAQGANSPLHF.